The 14 T cell receptor beta chains in this list originate from one sample, sequenced in a study of cytomegalovirus exposure and HLA in healthy donors. The PCR made use of 60 Vbeta and 13 Jbeta primers. Method: immunoSEQ multiplex PCR; TCRdb's copy keeps in-frame clones and lacks some. The table records around 180,000 clones, roughly 83% of them present only once. The sample consisted of PBMCs. These receptors all stem from a boy between 10 and 17 years old in good health and CMV-seronegative.

V and J are TRBV7-6 and TRBJ2-2; D is unresolved. The V gene's germline CDR1 is SGHVS and CDR2 FNYEAQ. Trimming cost V 10 bases and J 4 bases, with 13 bases left between them. The CDR3 has 13 amino acids. CDR3 sequence reads: CATGWKTTGELFF. The CDR3 bases are TGTGCCACCGGGTGGAAAACCACCGGGGAGCTGTTTTTT.

The chain carries TRBV5-1 and TRBJ2-4; no firm D call. Per the germline V gene, CDR1 is SGHRS and CDR2 is YFSETQ. The CDR3 has 12 residues. V lost 2 bases and J lost 3, with 3 bases in between. This CDR3 is CASSFGKNIQYF. The DNA of the CDR3 is TGCGCCAGCAGCTTCGGCAAAAACATTCAGTACTTC.

The chain uses TRBV7-2 and TRBJ2-7, with unresolved D. The CDR3 totals 16 residues. CDR1 and CDR2 from the germline V gene are SGHTA and FQGNSA. The ends were cut back, 2 bases at V and 1 base at J, with 15 bases in the middle. In DNA, the CDR3 is TGTGCCAGCAGCTTACTCAGTGGTGGAGCGTCCTACGAGCAGTACTTC. This encodes CASSLLSGGASYEQYF.

The chain links TRBV2 to TRBJ1-2, with 8 nucleotides matching TRBD1. Germline lookup yields CDR1 SNHLY and CDR2 FYNNEI. The trim removed 0 bases at V and 7 bases at J, leaving 7 bases unmatched. The CDR3 is 15 amino acids. The CDR3 loop reads CASSEALQGAGGYTF. In DNA form, the CDR3 reads TGTGCCAGCAGTGAAGCGCTCCAGGGGGCGGGTGGCTACACCTTC.

The rearrangement links TRBV7-2 to TRBJ2-1; 8 bases fit TRBD1. The CDR3 is 14 amino acids. Germline CDR1 SGHTA, CDR2 FQGNSA. V lost 2 bases and J lost 6; bases outside the gene matches: 3. The DNA for the CDR3 is TGTGCCAGCAGCTTACGGGACAGGACCAATGAGCAGTTCTTC. This gives the protein CASSLRDRTNEQFF. Together with reference TRBV7-2 and TRBJ2-1, the CDR3 gives the full variable domain: GAGVSQSPSNKVTEKGKDVELRCDPISGHTALYWYRQSLGQGLEFLIYFQGNSAPDKSGLPSDRFSAERTGGSVSTLTIQRTQQEDSAVYLCASSLRDRTNEQFFGPGTRLTVL.

The chain links TRBV28 to TRBJ2-5; D remains ambiguous. V lost 0 bases and J 0 bases, leaving 17 bases between the germline ends. The V gene's germline CDR1 is MDHEN and CDR2 SYDVKM. The length of the CDR3 is 18 residues. The CDR3 spells CASSLCINCVLYQETQYF. The CDR3 DNA follows: TGTGCCAGCAGTTTATGTATTAACTGTGTACTGTACCAAGAGACCCAGTACTTC. The whole variable domain, remainder taken from reference TRBV28 and TRBJ2-5, is DVKVTQSSRYLVKRTGEKVFLECVQDMDHENMFWYRQDPGLGLRLIYFSYDVKMKEKGDIPEGYSVSREKKERFSLILESASTNQTSMYLCASSLCINCVLYQETQYFGPGTRLLVL.

In its sample, this clone was seen a few times. Its ends do not fully match the called genes, so a read error is possible. The chain joins TRBV7-7 to TRBJ2-5; TRBD2 is a possible D gene (6 bases). The CDR3 sequence is 15 residues long. The V gene's germline CDR1 is SSHAT and CDR2 FNYEAQ (reference sequence). In DNA form, the CDR3 reads TGTGCTAGCAGCTTGGGAGGACCGCGGGGAGAGACCCAGTACTTC. Translating gives CASSLGGPRGETQYF.

The chain links TRBV27 to TRBJ1-4, with TRBD1 as a possible D gene (6 bases). The CDR3 contains 13 residues. V lost 2 bases and J lost 14, with 15 bases in between. Germline lookup yields CDR1 MNHEY and CDR2 SMNVEV (reference sequence). The CDR3 sequence is CASSLQMGTRLFF. The DNA for the CDR3 is TGTGCCAGCAGTTTACAAATGGGGACAAGGCTGTTTTTT.

The J gene is TRBJ1-5, the V gene TRBV28; D perhaps matches TRBD1 (6 bases). There are 13 residues in the CDR3. Germline V CDR1 and CDR2: MDHEN, SYDVKM. Deletions cut 7 bases from V and 6 bases from J, with 13 bases between. The DNA of the CDR3 is TGTGCCAGCAAAGGTCTCAGGGGTCAGCCCCAGCATTTT. Protein product: CASKGLRGQPQHF. Filled out from reference TRBV28 and TRBJ1-5, the complete variable domain reads DVKVTQSSRYLVKRTGEKVFLECVQDMDHENMFWYRQDPGLGLRLIYFSYDVKMKEKGDIPEGYSVSREKKERFSLILESASTNQTSMYLCASKGLRGQPQHFGDGTRLSIL.

CDR3 sequence reads: CASSFPWRGEKLFF. The CDR3 DNA reads TGTGCCAGCAGTTTCCCCTGGAGAGGGGAAAAACTGTTTTTT. This chain uses TRBV5-8 with TRBJ1-4; D is ambiguous. The ends were cut back, 5 bases at V and 8 bases at J, with 16 bases in the middle. The CDR3 extends over 14 amino acids. Germline CDR1 is SGHTS and CDR2 is YDEGEE.

V and J are TRBV10-2 and TRBJ2-7; D not resolved. V was clipped by 3 bases and J by 5 bases, with 11 bases between them. Germline V gene data show CDR1 as WSHSY and CDR2 as SAAADI. This CDR3 region has 13 residues. CDR3 sequence (DNA): TGCGCCAGCAGTGATTCGGAGTGGAACGAGCAGTACTTC. It specifies CASSDSEWNEQYF.

The V and J genes are TRBV7-2 and TRBJ1-1; 9 bases agree with TRBD1. J was trimmed by 2 bases and V by 2 bases; bases with no gene match: 6. This CDR3 spans 16 amino acids. The germline gives CDR1 SGHTA, CDR2 FQGNSA. CDR3 sequence: CASSLTTGGVNTEAFF. The CDR3 DNA sequence: TGTGCCAGCAGCTTAACGACAGGGGGTGTAAACACTGAAGCTTTCTTT.

This sequence joins TRBV11-2 and TRBJ2-6, with D unclear. The CDR3 loop spans 15 amino acids. The V end lost 6 bases, the J end lost 0 bases, and 9 bases lay between the germline ends. CDR1 and CDR2 (germline): SGHAT, FQNNGV. CDR3 in DNA: TGTGCCAGCAGATCCAGAAGCTCTGGGGCCAACGTCCTGACTTTC. It encodes CASRSRSSGANVLTF.

There are a few counts of this clone. This rearrangement joins TRBV11-2 to TRBJ1-2, with D unclear. Germline values: CDR1 SGHAT, CDR2 FQNNGV. With 7 bases removed from V and 3 bases from J, the gap between germline ends came to 12 bases. The CDR3 is made up of 13 amino acids. The CDR3 DNA reads TGTGCCAGCACCCCAAGGAGAGACTATGGCTACACCTTC. This translates into CASTPRRDYGYTF.